This TCR beta chain was documented in a study of blood T cell repertoires in COVID-19. CDR3 length: 13 residues. The germline CDR1 and CDR2 sequences are SGHRS and YFSETQ. Trimming shortened V by 3 bases and J by 5 bases, and 11 bases separated the two germline ends. Generated by immunoSEQ multiplex PCR, the TCRdb table keeps only in-frame clones and is missing some. Among about 310,000 clones listed, around 89% were seen once. The receptor's source is a woman aged 35 to 49 who had recovered from COVID-19. The V call is TRBV5-1, the J call TRBJ2-5; tentative D call: TRBD1 (5 bases). The sequencing sample was made of PBMCs or T cells enriched from blood (not recorded which). The CDR3 region has the DNA TGCGCCAGCAGCTCACAGGTTCGGGAGACCCAGTACTTC. Translating it yields CASSSQVRETQYF.